These T cell receptor beta chains were read from a single sample in a study of blood T cell repertoires in COVID-19. The assay was immunoSEQ multiplex PCR, and TCRdb's table has in-frame clones only and misses some. The sample lists fewer than 150,000 clones; about nine tenths were seen once. The sample consisted of peripheral blood. Receptors originate from a man over 45 with active or convalescent COVID-19. CDR3s include the opening cysteine and the closing phenylalanine or tryptophan. Each record gives: CDR3 DNA, CDR3 protein, clone size, J gene, V gene, D gene. The D gene is left open where the match is weak. Where a row states a size, it is once, few, many or the class of an expanded clone; other rows omit it.

cdr3_nt: TGTGCCAGCAGTAAAAGCCGGGACACTGAAGCTTTCTTT; cdr3_aa: CASSKSRDTEAFF; clone_size: NA; j_call: TRBJ1-1; v_call: TRBV27; d_call: NA
cdr3_nt: TGTGCCAGCAGTCCGGACAGGGAGTACTATGGCTACACCTTC; cdr3_aa: CASSPDREYYGYTF; clone_size: NA; j_call: TRBJ1-2; v_call: TRBV27; d_call: TRBD1
cdr3_nt: TGTGCCAGCAGCCCTTCCTCCGGAAACACCATATATTTT; cdr3_aa: CASSPSSGNTIYF; clone_size: NA; j_call: TRBJ1-3; v_call: TRBV4-2; d_call: NA
cdr3_nt: TGTGCCAGCAGTGAATTGACTGGACTATCGGGCTACACCTTC; cdr3_aa: CASSELTGLSGYTF; clone_size: few; j_call: TRBJ1-2; v_call: TRBV2; d_call: NA
cdr3_nt: TGCGCCAGCAGCTTGACTAGCGGGACAGATACGCAGTATTTT; cdr3_aa: CASSLTSGTDTQYF; clone_size: few; j_call: TRBJ2-3; v_call: TRBV5-1; d_call: TRBD2
cdr3_nt: TGTGCCAGCAGCCCACCTCGAGCGTGGATTAATGAGCAGTTCTTC; cdr3_aa: CASSPPRAWINEQFF; clone_size: NA; j_call: TRBJ2-1; v_call: TRBV7-2; d_call: NA
cdr3_nt: TGTGCCAGCAGCCCGGGACAGCCCTATGGCTACACCTTC; cdr3_aa: CASSPGQPYGYTF; clone_size: once; j_call: TRBJ1-2; v_call: TRBV12-3/TRBV12-4; d_call: TRBD1
cdr3_nt: TGTGCCACCCGGGACTTACAAGACTCTGGGGCCAACGTCCTGACTTTC; cdr3_aa: CATRDLQDSGANVLTF; clone_size: NA; j_call: TRBJ2-6; v_call: TRBV28; d_call: NA
cdr3_nt: TGTGCCAGCAGTAAGGACACCGGGGGGCCCTACGAGCAGTACTTC; cdr3_aa: CASSKDTGGPYEQYF; clone_size: NA; j_call: TRBJ2-7; v_call: TRBV6-2/TRBV6-3; d_call: NA
cdr3_nt: TGTGCCAGCAGTGAAGGGGCGGGTCAAGAGACCCAGTACTTC; cdr3_aa: CASSEGAGQETQYF; clone_size: NA; j_call: TRBJ2-5; v_call: TRBV6-1; d_call: NA
cdr3_nt: TGTGCCAGCAGGGAATCACAGGGGGCTGGGGCCAACGTCCTGACTTTC; cdr3_aa: CASRESQGAGANVLTF; clone_size: once; j_call: TRBJ2-6; v_call: TRBV6-1; d_call: TRBD1
cdr3_nt: TGTGCCAGCAGCTTGGACACTTACGAGCAGTACTTC; cdr3_aa: CASSLDTYEQYF; clone_size: once; j_call: TRBJ2-7; v_call: TRBV7-9; d_call: NA
cdr3_nt: TGTGCCAGCAGCTTGTTGGCTCGAGAAAAACTGTTTTTT; cdr3_aa: CASSLLAREKLFF; clone_size: NA; j_call: TRBJ1-4; v_call: TRBV5-8; d_call: NA
cdr3_nt: TGTGCCAGCAGTGAATGGGGGGCTAATGAAAAACTGTTTTTT; cdr3_aa: CASSEWGANEKLFF; clone_size: NA; j_call: TRBJ1-4; v_call: TRBV6-1; d_call: NA
cdr3_nt: TGCAGTGCTATTGATCCTAGCGGGAGCTCCTACGAGCAGTACTTC; cdr3_aa: CSAIDPSGSSYEQYF; clone_size: NA; j_call: TRBJ2-7; v_call: TRBV20-1; d_call: TRBD2
cdr3_nt: TGTGCCAGCAGTTCCCCCAGGGGTAGCCCTAACACTGAAGCTTTCTTT; cdr3_aa: CASSSPRGSPNTEAFF; clone_size: NA; j_call: TRBJ1-1; v_call: TRBV25-1; d_call: NA
cdr3_nt: TGTGCCAGCAGCTTAGTAGGACAGATAGTCGGAAACACCATATATTTT; cdr3_aa: CASSLVGQIVGNTIYF; clone_size: NA; j_call: TRBJ1-3; v_call: TRBV7-6; d_call: NA
cdr3_nt: TGTGCCAGCAGCCAGGTGCGTGGGCAGCTGAACACTGAAGCTTTCTTT; cdr3_aa: CASSQVRGQLNTEAFF; clone_size: NA; j_call: TRBJ1-1; v_call: TRBV14; d_call: NA
cdr3_nt: TGTGCCAGCAGTTCCTTACTAGCTAACGAGCAGTACTTC; cdr3_aa: CASSSLLANEQYF; clone_size: NA; j_call: TRBJ2-7; v_call: TRBV6-5; d_call: NA
cdr3_nt: TGTGCCAGCAGCTTACCGTGGACTAGCGGGAGGAGTACAGATACGCAGTATTTT; cdr3_aa: CASSLPWTSGRSTDTQYF; clone_size: NA; j_call: TRBJ2-3; v_call: TRBV11-2; d_call: TRBD2
cdr3_nt: TGTGCCAGCTCACCAGGGACTTTGTACACAGATACGCAGTATTTT; cdr3_aa: CASSPGTLYTDTQYF; clone_size: NA; j_call: TRBJ2-3; v_call: TRBV18; d_call: NA
cdr3_nt: TGCGCCAGCAGCTTACAGGAGGGGAATGAGCAGTTCTTC; cdr3_aa: CASSLQEGNEQFF; clone_size: NA; j_call: TRBJ2-1; v_call: TRBV5-1; d_call: NA